What follows describes a single T cell receptor beta chain. What it binds is unknown. TCRdb re-called the PCR reads with MiXCR, one entry per CDR3 protein. The data show approximately 680,000 distinct CDR3 sequences, with 25% seen just once and about 0.84% held by the top ten. The germline V and J ends were trimmed by 2 bases and 4 bases, with 9 bases remaining between them. Looked up from germline, CDR1 is MNHNS and CDR2 is SASEGT. This CDR3 contains 14 residues. Sorted inputs of about 20,000 to 1,000,000 cells, with 10%, 30% or 50% RNA, yielded naive CD8 libraries. The data stem from a study of molecular identifiers for immune sequencing clone quantification. Study-level points and caveats: Highly expanded clone sizes could end up underestimated if a barcode were shared by identical TCR molecules. Even with about a million naive cells present, spiked Jurkat TCR RNA from one cell was reportedly detectable.

This chain connects TRBV6-1 to TRBJ2-1; D is unclear. This sequence originates from a human donor in good health. Some libraries in this study had Jurkat cell RNA spiked in. Source material: naive CD8+ T cells from blood, with Jurkat cell RNA spiked in. The subset is: FACS-sorted CD8+CD4-CCR7+CD45RA+ naive T cells. As DNA, the CDR3 is TGTGCCAGCAGTGAACACCAGGATTACAATGAGCAGTTCTTC. Translating it yields CASSEHQDYNEQFF.